This T cell receptor (beta chain) was documented in a study of blood T cell repertoires in COVID-19. Sequencing was performed with immunoSEQ multiplex PCR; in TCRdb, only in-frame clones are kept and a portion is missing. This sample carries under 250,000 clones, around 78% of them seen once, and the ten largest clones take roughly 2.7%. The clonotype was recovered from a woman between 70 and 85 years old with active or convalescent COVID-19. Sequencing input: peripheral blood.

The CDR3 DNA reads TGTGCCAGCAGTACGGGGGGCGACTACAATGAGCAGTTCTTC. As protein: CASSTGGDYNEQFF. This rearrangement joins TRBV6-5 to TRBJ2-1, with D perhaps TRBD2 (7 bases). This CDR3 has 14 amino acids. Germline CDR1 MNHEY, CDR2 SVGAGI. Trimming took off 5 bases at V and 3 bases at J, with 11 bases between the two ends.